Shown below are 20 T cell receptor beta chains from a single sample sequenced in a study of CD8 T cells in ankylosing spondylitis. Findings and limits, study-wide: What appeared characteristic of ankylosing spondylitis blood was a TCR beta motif of under 10 highly homologous variants.

TCRdb reprocessed the 5' RACE reads via MiXCR and lists one record per CDR3 protein. Altogether 300,000 to 400,000 distinct CDR3 sequences are present, 20% to 25% being singletons, with the ten largest covering approximately 16%. No antigens are known for them. Specimen: blood, either unsorted or a sorted T cell fraction (not recorded which). The receptors here all came from a male donor with ankylosing spondylitis.

This clonotype was seen more than once but under ten times. It is unclear where the CDR3 begins or ends on the DNA, so no DNA is shown, and the CDR3 is as TCRdb lists it. V is TRBV11-2 and J is TRBJ2-2. Per germline, CDR1 SGHAT and CDR2 FQNNGV. The CDR3 length is 15 residues, termini included. The CDR3: CASSIGGFGAGELFF.

This clonotype showed up just a few times. The chain recombines TRBV5-1 with TRBJ2-5; tentatively, D is TRBD2 (6 bases). Germline-derived CDR1 and CDR2 are SGHRS and YFSETQ. V dropped 0 bases and J dropped 5 bases, with 11 bases sitting between them. CDR3 length equals 14 residues. CDR3: CASSLDGSGETQYF. DNA for the CDR3: TGCGCCAGCAGCTTGGACGGGAGCGGTGAGACCCAGTACTTC.

This clonotype was observed a few times. This chain joins TRBV6-1 and TRBJ2-3; 12 nucleotides line up with TRBD2. V shed 6 bases, J shed 4 bases, and the junction held 11 bases outside the gene matches. CDR3 length: 17 amino acids. CDR1 is MNHNS, CDR2 SASEGT, per germline. The CDR3, as DNA: TGTGCCAGCAGGTCGACTAGCGGGGGTATCAGGGCAGATACGCAGTATTTT. Translating gives CASRSTSGGIRADTQYF.

This chain links TRBV29-1 with TRBJ2-1; D is undetermined. The CDR3 covers 12 residues. The V and J ends lost 6 bases and 5 bases respectively, with 11 bases between them. Germline lookup yields CDR1 SQVTM and CDR2 ANQGSEA. The CDR3 region is CSVRPRDNEQFF. The CDR3 DNA reads TGCAGCGTACGGCCCCGGGACAATGAGCAGTTCTTC.

This clonotype was seen only a few times. The chain couples TRBV6-1 to TRBJ1-2; no definite D call. Germline V gives CDR1 MNHNS, CDR2 SASEGT. This CDR3 is built from 15 residues. Trimming removed 6 bases at V and 4 bases at J, with 18 bases between. This CDR3 is CASSPSRGSPYGYTF. In nucleotides, the CDR3 is TGTGCCAGCAGCCCTTCCCGAGGAAGTCCCTATGGCTACACCTTC.

The rearrangement links TRBV18 to TRBJ2-2; D remains ambiguous. Germline V CDR1 and CDR2: KGHSH, LQKENI. This CDR3 is 13 amino acids long. V was shortened by 6 bases and J by 3 bases, with 8 bases between the two germline ends. The DNA of the CDR3 is TGTGCCAGCTCGCGGACCGACACCGGGGAGCTGTTTTTT. Translation: CASSRTDTGELFF.

This clonotype was found a few times. CDR3 amino acids: CASSLVGRGTQAFF. The CDR3 nucleotides are TGTGCCAGCAGCTTAGTGGGCAGGGGGACACAAGCTTTCTTT. The chain links TRBV7-2 to TRBJ1-1; TRBD1 agrees at 7 bases. With 1 base clipped from V and 9 bases from J, the junction kept 8 bases outside the gene matches. This CDR3 contains 14 residues. In germline, CDR1 is SGHTA, CDR2 FQGNSA. Full variable domain (outside the CDR3, taken from reference TRBV7-2 and TRBJ1-1): GAGVSQSPSNKVTEKGKDVELRCDPISGHTALYWYRQSLGQGLEFLIYFQGNSAPDKSGLPSDRFSAERTGGSVSTLTIQRTQQEDSAVYLCASSLVGRGTQAFFGQGTRLTVV.

The chain has TRBV10-3 and TRBJ2-3; the match to TRBD2 covers 7 bases. The CDR3 covers 13 residues. With V trimmed by 8 bases and J by 1 base, 3 bases remained unmatched. The V gene's germline CDR1 is ENHRY and CDR2 SYGVKD. The CDR3 DNA sequence: TGTGCCATCGAGCGGGAACGCACAGATACGCAGTATTTT. It is translated as CAIERERTDTQYF.

This clonotype was detected a few times. The chain is built from TRBV11-3 and TRBJ2-2, with 9 bases that match TRBD2. Germline V gene sequence: CDR1 SGHNT, CDR2 YENEEA. V dropped 7 bases and J dropped 5; count of bases not matched to a gene: 8. This CDR3 spans 15 amino acids. The CDR3, as DNA: TGTGCCAGCAATAGCGGGAGTGTGTTTACCGGGGAGCTGTTTTTT. This translates into CASNSGSVFTGELFF.

The chain combines TRBV12-3 or TRBV12-4 with TRBJ2-1; possibly TRBD1 or TRBD2 for D (5 bases each). Trimming cost V 2 bases and J 14 bases, with 16 bases left between them. The CDR3 runs to 13 residues. The CDR3 DNA reads TGTGCCAGCAGTTTAAGCCGGGACGGTGGGGAGTTCTTC. Encoded protein: CASSLSRDGGEFF.

The genes are TRBV5-6 and TRBJ1-5; D call uncertain. V was clipped by 2 bases and J by 0 bases, with 9 bases between them. In germline, CDR1 is SGHDT, CDR2 YYEEEE. There are 15 residues in the CDR3. CDR3 coding DNA: TGTGCCAGCAGCTTCCGGCCGGATAGCAATCAGCCCCAGCATTTT. Protein product: CASSFRPDSNQPQHF.

This chain connects TRBV6-5 to TRBJ2-2; D gene uncertain. Germline V gives CDR1 MNHEY, CDR2 SVGAGI. The V and J ends lost 0 bases and 6 bases respectively, with 8 bases between them. The length of the CDR3 is 14 residues. The CDR3 nucleotides read TGTGCCAGCAGTTACTCGCGATCGGCCGGGGAGCTGTTTTTT. It specifies CASSYSRSAGELFF.

This clonotype occurred a few times. Here the CDR3 DNA reads TGTGCCATCAGGCTAGCGGGGACAGACAATGAGCAGTTCTTC. Protein: CAIRLAGTDNEQFF. The V call is TRBV10-3, the J call TRBJ2-1, with 9 bases fitting TRBD2. With V trimmed by 6 bases and J by 5 bases, 5 bases remained unmatched. CDR1 and CDR2 (germline): ENHRY, SYGVKD. The length of the CDR3 is 14 residues.

This rearrangement joins TRBV4-3 to TRBJ2-1; maybe TRBD1 (5 bases). Trimming cost V 4 bases and J 1 base, with 11 bases left between them. The CDR3 contains 15 residues. Germline CDR1 and CDR2: LGHNA and YSLEER. The chain's CDR3 is CASSLRVRSYNEQFF. For the CDR3, the DNA is TGCGCCAGCAGCCTCAGGGTTAGGTCCTACAATGAGCAGTTCTTC.

This clonotype has a handful of counts. The rearrangement joins TRBV5-1 to TRBJ2-1; D gene unclear. V was trimmed by 0 bases and J by 6 bases, leaving 13 bases between them. The V gene's germline CDR1 is SGHRS and CDR2 YFSETQ. The CDR3 is 15 amino acids. The CDR3 bases are TGCGCCAGCAGCTTGGCCGGTGGCGCGGCCAATGAGCAGTTCTTC. Its translation: CASSLAGGAANEQFF.

This clonotype has a count of ten or more. This chain joins TRBV7-8 and TRBJ2-1; D unresolved. The CDR3 extends over 15 amino acids. Between the trimmed V and J ends, which lost 5 bases and 2 bases, there was a span of 13 bases. Germline assignment: CDR1 SGHVS and CDR2 FQNEAQ. The CDR3 sequence is CASSIDEQTYNEQFF. For the CDR3, the DNA is TGTGCCAGCAGCATCGACGAACAGACCTACAATGAGCAGTTCTTC.

This clonotype showed up just a few times. V usage is TRBV12-3 or TRBV12-4 and J usage is TRBJ2-1, with 13 bases lining up with TRBD2. The junction had 10 bases not matched to a gene; V was cut back by 1 base and J by 7 bases. This CDR3 region has 18 residues. The CDR3 spells CASSLGRTSGSVWNEQFF. In DNA form, the CDR3 reads TGTGCCAGCAGTTTAGGACGGACTAGCGGGAGTGTGTGGAATGAGCAGTTCTTC.

The V gene is TRBV29-1, the J gene TRBJ2-3; D not resolved. V lost 6 bases and J 6 bases, leaving 16 bases between the germline ends. The CDR3 loop spans 13 amino acids. Germline V gives CDR1 SQVTM, CDR2 ANQGSEA. The CDR3 protein is CSVNRMELDTQYF. In nucleotides, the CDR3 is TGCAGCGTAAATAGGATGGAACTTGATACGCAGTATTTT.

V gene TRBV3-1 combines with J gene TRBJ2-3; 8 bases fit TRBD2. With 4 bases clipped from V and 4 bases from J, the junction kept 1 base outside the gene matches. The CDR3 covers 13 residues. The germline gives CDR1 LGHDT, CDR2 YNNKEL (reference sequence). CDR3 region: CASSPRGADTQYF. CDR3 DNA: TGTGCCAGCAGCCCGCGGGGGGCAGATACGCAGTATTTT.

The chain joins TRBV20-1 to TRBJ2-3; TRBD2 matches 8 bases. CDR1 and CDR2 (germline): DFQATT, SNEGSKA (reference sequence). Germline trimming cut 3 bases from V and 6 bases from J; bases unmatched to any gene: 8. The CDR3 spans 14 residues. The CDR3 region is CSARASGSGDTQYF. As DNA, the CDR3 is TGCAGTGCTAGGGCCAGCGGGAGTGGGGATACGCAGTATTTT.